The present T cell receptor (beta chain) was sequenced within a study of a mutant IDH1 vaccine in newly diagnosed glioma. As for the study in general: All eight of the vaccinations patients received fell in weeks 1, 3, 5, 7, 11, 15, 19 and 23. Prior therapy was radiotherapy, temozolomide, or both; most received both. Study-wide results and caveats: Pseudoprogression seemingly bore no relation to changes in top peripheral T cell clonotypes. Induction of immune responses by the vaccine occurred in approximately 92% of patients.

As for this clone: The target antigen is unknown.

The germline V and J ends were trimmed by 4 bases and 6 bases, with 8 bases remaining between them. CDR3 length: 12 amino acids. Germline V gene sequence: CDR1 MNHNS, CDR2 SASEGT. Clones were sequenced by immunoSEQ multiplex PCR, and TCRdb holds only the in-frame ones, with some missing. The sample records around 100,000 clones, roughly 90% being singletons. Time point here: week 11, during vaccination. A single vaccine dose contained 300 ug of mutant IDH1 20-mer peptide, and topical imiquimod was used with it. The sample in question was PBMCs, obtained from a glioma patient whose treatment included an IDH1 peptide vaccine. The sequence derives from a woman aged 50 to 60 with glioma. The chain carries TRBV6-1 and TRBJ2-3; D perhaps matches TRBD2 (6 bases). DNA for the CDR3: TGTGCCAGCAGTGTACGGGGGGATACGCAGTATTTT. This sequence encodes CASSVRGDTQYF.